This passage covers 10 T cell receptor beta chains from one sample sequenced in a study of blood T cell repertoires in COVID-19. Clones were sequenced by immunoSEQ multiplex PCR, and TCRdb holds only the in-frame ones, with some missing. Among about 200,000 clones listed, 70% to 90% were seen once. Source material: peripheral blood. These receptors were collected from a man aged 50-59 years with COVID-19, enrolled during active disease.

The V and J genes are TRBV18 and TRBJ1-4; D uncertain. This CDR3 is built from 15 residues. CDR1 and CDR2 (germline): KGHSH, LQKENI. V lost 0 bases and J 4 bases, leaving 9 bases between the germline ends. The CDR3 sequence is CASSPPTGINEKLFF. CDR3 DNA sequence: TGTGCCAGCTCACCACCCACGGGAATTAATGAAAAACTGTTTTTT. Looking up the rest from reference TRBV18 and TRBJ1-4 gives the full variable domain: NAGVMQNPRHLVRRRGQEARLRCSPMKGHSHVYWYRQLPEEGLKFMVYLQKENIIDESGMPKERFSAEFPKEGPSILRIQQVVRGDSAAYFCASSPPTGINEKLFFGSGTQLSVL.

The chain employs TRBV7-2 and TRBJ2-5; the D gene is possibly TRBD2 (6 bases). This CDR3 is built from 16 residues. Germline V gives CDR1 SGHTA, CDR2 FQGNSA. Trimming stripped 1 base from V and 2 bases from J, with 14 bases between. The CDR3 loop is CASSLGGVAEQETQYF. CDR3 DNA sequence: TGTGCCAGCAGCTTAGGGGGGGTAGCGGAACAAGAGACCCAGTACTTC.

The V and J genes are TRBV6-5 and TRBJ1-1; no clear D gene. Germline V gene data show CDR1 as MNHEY and CDR2 as SVGAGI. Trimming cost V 0 bases and J 4 bases, with 12 bases left between them. The CDR3 sequence is 15 residues long. The CDR3 DNA is TGTGCCAGCAGTTACTCGCCGGGTTCGGGCACTGAAGCTTTCTTT. Its protein product is CASSYSPGSGTEAFF.

A few counts support this clone. For the CDR3, the DNA is TGTGCCAGCAGTGAAGGGAGCTCTGGAAACACCATATATTTT. This encodes CASSEGSSGNTIYF. V usage is TRBV2 and J usage is TRBJ1-3, with unresolved D. Germline V gene sequence: CDR1 SNHLY, CDR2 FYNNEI. Trimming removed 1 base at V and 0 bases at J, with 4 bases between. This CDR3 spans 14 amino acids.

The V and J genes are TRBV7-9 and TRBJ2-2, with D tentatively TRBD2 (5 bases). Trimming removed 2 bases from V and 6 bases from J, with 16 bases in between. Germline-derived CDR1 and CDR2 are SEHNR and FQNEAQ (reference sequence). The CDR3 has 16 residues. CDR3 nucleotides: TGTGCCAGCAGCTTACGAGCTTCGGAGGTCGCCGGGGAGCTGTTTTTT. Translating it yields CASSLRASEVAGELFF.

The genes are TRBV2 and TRBJ2-1; possibly TRBD2 for D (6 bases). Germline V CDR1 and CDR2: SNHLY, FYNNEI. V was pared by 4 bases and J by 7 bases, with 14 bases between. The CDR3 totals 14 residues. CDR3 residues: CASSGRAFVNEQFF. The CDR3 region has the DNA TGTGCCAGCAGTGGGAGGGCCTTTGTGAATGAGCAGTTCTTC. Variable domain in full (rest from reference TRBV2 and TRBJ2-1): EPEVTQTPSHQVTQMGQEVILRCVPISNHLYFYWYRQILGQKVEFLVSFYNNEISEKSEIFDDQFSVERPDGSNFTLKIRSTKLEDSAMYFCASSGRAFVNEQFFGPGTRLTVL.

The V call is TRBV19, the J call TRBJ2-1, with 13 bases that match TRBD2. This CDR3 is 17 amino acids long. V was pared by 3 bases and J by 5 bases, with 7 bases of the junction left unmatched. Germline V gene sequence: CDR1 LNHDA, CDR2 SQIVND (reference sequence). The CDR3 is CASSILGTSGMNNEQFF. CDR3 DNA: TGTGCCAGTAGTATTTTGGGGACTAGCGGGATGAACAATGAGCAGTTCTTC.

This rearrangement joins TRBV29-1 to TRBJ2-7; 14 bases agree with TRBD2. The CDR3 loop spans 16 amino acids. Trimming removed 2 bases from V and 6 bases from J; junction bases left unmatched: 9. Per germline, CDR1 SQVTM and CDR2 ANQGSEA. CDR3 region: CSVESPGTSGSGEQYF. The CDR3 coding sequence is TGCAGCGTTGAAAGTCCCGGGACTAGCGGGAGTGGCGAGCAGTACTTC.

The chain is built from TRBV5-1 and TRBJ2-7; 8 nucleotides match TRBD2. Per germline, CDR1 SGHRS and CDR2 YFSETQ. CDR3 length: 14 residues. J lost 3 bases, V lost 2 bases, and 4 bases had no gene match. The CDR3 region has the DNA TGCGCCAGCAGCTTAATCGGGGGGGACTACGAGCAGTACTTC. Translation gives CASSLIGGDYEQYF.

The chain joins TRBV5-4 to TRBJ2-1; TRBD2 matches at 8 bases. Germline lookup yields CDR1 SGHNT and CDR2 YYREEE (reference sequence). The CDR3 covers 15 residues. The junction had 6 bases not matched to a gene; V was cut back by 2 bases and J by 5 bases. The CDR3 DNA reads TGTGCCAGCAGCTTCCTTGCGGGGGGACACAATGAGCAGTTCTTC. It encodes CASSFLAGGHNEQFF.